Below are 12 T cell receptor beta chains sequenced from a single sample in a study of regulatory T cells in long-lasting Graves disease. Documented time point: persistent/refractory GD, antithyroid drugs over 5 years with positive TRAb. Following extraction of RNA from PBMCs, that RNA was used to make the TCR library. Arm-PCR of CDR3 regions and iRepertoire HTBI primers were the basis on which TCR beta libraries were built. TCRdb itself ran the multiplex PCR reads through MiXCR, one entry per CDR3 protein. The sample lists about 430,000 distinct CDR3 sequences; approximately 22% were seen once. The sequences come from peripheral blood mononuclear cells (PBMCs), collected when the disease was refractory, from a patient treated with antithyroid drugs. The receptor set was obtained from a female donor with Graves disease.

This clonotype appeared a few times. The chain has TRBV6-5 and TRBJ1-5; unclear D gene. The V gene's germline CDR1 is MNHEY and CDR2 SVGAGI. V lost 4 bases and J lost 4, with 11 bases in between. The CDR3 loop spans 14 amino acids. In DNA, the CDR3 is TGTGCCAGCAGTTTTCAGGACGGGAATCAGCCCCAGCATTTT. Translated, it gives CASSFQDGNQPQHF.

This clonotype has ten or more counts. This chain links TRBV7-3 with TRBJ1-1; D uncertain. V shed 0 bases and J shed 1 base, with 9 bases lying between them. The germline V gene encodes CDR1 SGHTA and CDR2 FQGTGA. The length of the CDR3 is 15 residues. CDR3 nucleotide sequence: TGTGCCAGCAGCTTAACTGCCGGGCAGAACACTGAAGCTTTCTTT. It is translated as CASSLTAGQNTEAFF.

The rearrangement joins TRBV6-1 to TRBJ2-3, with 14 bases aligning to TRBD2. The ends lost 6 bases at V and 4 bases at J; junction bases unmatched: 9. The CDR3 contains 17 residues. CDR1 and CDR2 from the germline V gene are MNHNS and SASEGT. The CDR3, as DNA: TGTGCCAGCAGAAAAACCGGACTAGCGGGAGGCTCAGATACGCAGTATTTT. Its translation is CASRKTGLAGGSDTQYF.

This clonotype has only a few counts. This chain links TRBV5-1 with TRBJ2-7; D assignment may be TRBD1 or TRBD2 (6 bases each). CDR1 SGHRS and CDR2 YFSETQ come from the germline V gene. This CDR3 comprises 13 residues. The V end was cut by 2 bases, the J end by 5 bases, with 11 bases between. This CDR3 is CASSLSGANEQYF. The CDR3 coding sequence is TGCGCCAGCAGCTTATCGGGGGCCAACGAGCAGTACTTC.

This clonotype was seen many times. The V and J genes are TRBV28 and TRBJ1-2; weak D call: TRBD1 (6 bases). The V end lost 2 bases, the J end lost 7 bases, and 14 bases lay between the germline ends. Germline-derived CDR1 and CDR2 are MDHEN and SYDVKM. The length of the CDR3 is 14 residues. The CDR3 reads CASSLRGGPIGYTF. Written as DNA, the CDR3 is TGTGCCAGCAGTTTAAGAGGGGGTCCGATTGGCTACACCTTC.

This clonotype has at least ten counts. The chain couples TRBV13 to TRBJ2-7, with TRBD2 matching over 11 bases. Germline trimming cut 7 bases from V and 2 bases from J; bases unmatched to any gene: 4. CDR3 length: 14 residues. Germline V gene data show CDR1 as PRHDT and CDR2 as FYEKMQ (reference sequence). The CDR3 nucleotides read TGTGCCAGCACCCTTAGCGGGAGGGCCTACGAGCAGTACTTC. This translates into CASTLSGRAYEQYF.

This clonotype was detected many times. CDR3 region: CASSPGRPVTGNTIYF. DNA for the CDR3: TGTGCCAGCAGCCCGGGACGGCCGGTGACGGGAAACACCATATATTTT. The chain uses TRBV2 and TRBJ1-3; possibly TRBD1 for D (5 bases). CDR1 is SNHLY, CDR2 FYNNEI, per germline. The CDR3 is 16 residues long. V was pared by 6 bases and J by 4 bases, with 19 bases between.

This clonotype was seen a handful of times. The rearrangement uses TRBV20-1 and TRBJ2-4; the match to TRBD2 covers 8 bases. Germline V gene data show CDR1 as DFQATT and CDR2 as SNEGSKA (reference sequence). The CDR3 extends over 15 amino acids. V lost 5 bases to trimming and J lost 1 base; unmatched junction nucleotides: 7. This CDR3 reads CSAFSGEGAKNIQYF. DNA of the CDR3: TGCAGTGCTTTTAGCGGGGAGGGGGCCAAAAACATTCAGTACTTC.

In this sample, this clonotype turned up many times. The rearrangement uses TRBV7-8 and TRBJ1-1, with 8 bases lining up with TRBD1. Trimming took 3 bases from V and 7 from J; bases not matched to a gene: 4. Germline V gives CDR1 SGHVS, CDR2 FQNEAQ. CDR3 length equals 13 residues. For the CDR3, the DNA is TGTGCCAGCAGCTTGGACAGGGACGTTGAAGCTTTCTTT. This codes for CASSLDRDVEAFF.

The chain couples TRBV28 to TRBJ2-1; maybe TRBD1 (5 bases). Trimming shortened V by 2 bases and J by 8 bases, and 10 bases separated the two germline ends. CDR1 and CDR2 (germline): MDHEN, SYDVKM. The CDR3 totals 13 residues. Written as DNA, the CDR3 is TGTGCCAGCAGTTTAGGCAGGGCCGATGAGCAGTTCTTC. Translated, it gives CASSLGRADEQFF.

The chain joins TRBV6-1 to TRBJ2-5, with TRBD1 as a possible D gene (6 bases). V was trimmed by 4 bases and J by 5 bases, leaving 14 bases between them. There are 14 residues in the CDR3. CDR1 MNHNS and CDR2 SASEGT come from the germline V gene. CDR3 in amino acids: CASSASRGLETQYF. The CDR3 DNA follows: TGTGCCAGCAGTGCGTCCAGGGGTCTGGAGACCCAGTACTTC.

This clonotype was counted between two and nine times. The V gene is TRBV2, the J gene TRBJ2-2; 12 nucleotides line up with TRBD2. The germline CDR1 and CDR2 sequences are SNHLY and FYNNEI. The CDR3 covers 14 residues. V shed 5 bases, J shed 5 bases, and the junction held 0 bases outside the gene matches. CDR3 nucleotides: TGTGCCAGCAGTACTAGCGGGAGGACCGGGGAGCTGTTTTTT. Protein product: CASSTSGRTGELFF.